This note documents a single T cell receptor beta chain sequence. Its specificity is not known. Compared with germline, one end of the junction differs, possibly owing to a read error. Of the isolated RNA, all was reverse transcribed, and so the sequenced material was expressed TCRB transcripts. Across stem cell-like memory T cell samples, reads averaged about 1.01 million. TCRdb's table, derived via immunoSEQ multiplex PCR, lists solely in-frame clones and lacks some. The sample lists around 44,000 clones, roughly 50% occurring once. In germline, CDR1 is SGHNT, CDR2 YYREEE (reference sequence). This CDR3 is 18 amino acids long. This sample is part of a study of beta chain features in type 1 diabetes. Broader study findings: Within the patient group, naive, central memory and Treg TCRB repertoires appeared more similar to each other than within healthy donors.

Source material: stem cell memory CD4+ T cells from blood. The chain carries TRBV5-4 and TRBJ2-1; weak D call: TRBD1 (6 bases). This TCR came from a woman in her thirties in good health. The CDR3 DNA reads TGTGTCAGCAGCCTTATGTCAACAGGGATTATCTCCTACAATGAGCAGTTCTTC. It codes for CVSSLMSTGIISYNEQFF.